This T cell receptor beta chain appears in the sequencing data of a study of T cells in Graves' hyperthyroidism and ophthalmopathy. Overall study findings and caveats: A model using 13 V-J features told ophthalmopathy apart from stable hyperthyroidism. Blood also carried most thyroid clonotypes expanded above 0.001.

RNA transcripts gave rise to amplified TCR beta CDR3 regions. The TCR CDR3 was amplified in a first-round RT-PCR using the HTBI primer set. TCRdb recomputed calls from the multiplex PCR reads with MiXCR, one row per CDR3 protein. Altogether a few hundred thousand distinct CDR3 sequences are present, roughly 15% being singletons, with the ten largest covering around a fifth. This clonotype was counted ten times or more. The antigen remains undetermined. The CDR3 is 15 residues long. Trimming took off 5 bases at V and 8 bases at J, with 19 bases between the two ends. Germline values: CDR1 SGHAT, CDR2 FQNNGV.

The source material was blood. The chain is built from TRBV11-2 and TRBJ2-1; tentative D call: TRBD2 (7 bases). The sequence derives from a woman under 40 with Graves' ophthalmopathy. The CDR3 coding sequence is TGTGCCAGCAGCCCATGGGGGGGGCTTTGGGATGAGCAGTTCTTC. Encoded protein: CASSPWGGLWDEQFF. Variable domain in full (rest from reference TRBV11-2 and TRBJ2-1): EAGVAQSPRYKIIEKRQSVAFWCNPISGHATLYWYQQILGQGPKLLIQFQNNGVVDDSQLPKDRFSAERLKGVDSTLKIQPAKLEDSAVYLCASSPWGGLWDEQFFGPGTRLTVL.